This entry is about one TCR beta chain. CDR3 length: 12 amino acids. The germline V gene encodes CDR1 SGHDN and CDR2 FVKESK. The sample originates from a study of OX40 agonist ivuxolimab in advanced cancers. Produced via immunoSEQ multiplex PCR; TCRdb's table is partial and in-frame only. The sample has 36,000 or so clones; 80% to 85% are singletons. The chain has TRBV14 and TRBJ2-1; D ambiguous. The origin of this receptor is an adult with an advanced solid tumor such as melanoma, head and neck, liver or kidney cancer. The specimen was CD4+ or CD8+ T cells sorted from blood, collected in a trial of the OX40 agonist ivuxolimab. The CDR3 loop is CPMGQTYNEQFF. CDR3 nucleotides: TGTCCTATGGGTCAGACCTACAATGAGCAGTTCTTC.